A single sample gave rise to the 32 T cell receptor beta chains below, sequenced in a study of blood T cell repertoires in COVID-19. Assay: immunoSEQ multiplex PCR; the TCRdb copy retains only in-frame clones and omits some. The repertoire holds 200,000 or so clones, with around 84% as singletons. The sample was peripheral blood. The receptors come from a woman aged 60-75 years who had recovered from COVID-19.

A single count supports this clone. This chain uses TRBV30 with TRBJ1-1, with 7 nucleotides matching TRBD1. The trim removed 7 bases at V and 11 bases at J, leaving 13 bases unmatched. CDR1 and CDR2 from the germline V gene are GTSNPN and SVGIG (reference sequence). The CDR3 contains 12 residues. The CDR3 DNA reads as TGTGCCTTGTGGGGACAGCGAGAGATGGCTTTCTTT. Residues: CALWGQREMAFF.

The chain uses TRBV3-1 (or the pseudogene TRBV3-2) and TRBJ1-4, with a weak D call TRBD1 (6 bases). V was pared by 4 bases and J by 7 bases, with 19 bases between. CDR1 is LGHDT, CDR2 YNNKEL, per germline (reference sequence). This CDR3 region has 16 residues. The CDR3 sequence is CASSPPLGTGLEKLFF. CDR3 DNA: TGTGCCAGCAGCCCTCCCCTAGGCACAGGGCTTGAAAAACTGTTTTTT.

The chain carries TRBV5-1 and TRBJ2-7; TRBD1 matches 10 bases. This CDR3 comprises 13 residues. Germline V lookup: CDR1 SGHRS, CDR2 YFSETQ. Trimming took 6 bases from V and 4 from J; bases not matched to a gene: 4. DNA for the CDR3: TGCGCCAGCAAAGGGACAGGGGATTACGAGCAGTACTTC. Encoded protein: CASKGTGDYEQYF. Full variable domain (outside the CDR3, taken from reference TRBV5-1 and TRBJ2-7): KAGVTQTPRYLIKTRGQQVTLSCSPISGHRSVSWYQQTPGQGLQFLFEYFSETQRNKGNFPGRFSGRQFSNSRSEMNVSTLELGDSALYLCASKGTGDYEQYFGPGTRLTVT.

The chain employs TRBV30 and TRBJ1-2; 7 bases fit TRBD1. V lost 3 bases, J lost 4 bases, and 5 bases stayed unmatched. CDR1 GTSNPN and CDR2 SVGIG come from the germline V gene (reference sequence). This CDR3 has 13 residues. This CDR3 is CAWRGQRFYGYTF. In DNA, the CDR3 is TGTGCCTGGAGGGGACAGCGCTTCTATGGCTACACCTTC.

The V and J genes are TRBV11-2 and TRBJ1-1, with D possibly being TRBD1 (5 bases). Trimming removed 5 bases at V and 6 bases at J, with 19 bases between. Germline lookup yields CDR1 SGHAT and CDR2 FQNNGV. The CDR3 consists of 15 residues. The chain's CDR3 is CASSALRTPSAEAFF. Written as DNA, the CDR3 is TGTGCCAGCAGCGCCCTTAGGACACCCAGTGCTGAAGCTTTCTTT. Complete variable domain (other parts from reference TRBV11-2 and TRBJ1-1): EAGVAQSPRYKIIEKRQSVAFWCNPISGHATLYWYQQILGQGPKLLIQFQNNGVVDDSQLPKDRFSAERLKGVDSTLKIQPAKLEDSAVYLCASSALRTPSAEAFFGQGTRLTVV.

The rearrangement links TRBV2 to TRBJ2-3, with 16 bases fitting TRBD2. The CDR3 has 17 amino acids. Germline V CDR1 and CDR2: SNHLY, FYNNEI. The ends lost 5 bases at V and 2 bases at J; junction bases unmatched: 4. CDR3 loop: CASSPGTSGGATDTQYF. Here the CDR3 DNA reads TGTGCCAGCAGTCCCGGGACTAGCGGGGGGGCCACAGATACGCAGTATTTT.

This chain links TRBV27 with TRBJ2-7; 8 nucleotides align to TRBD1. J was trimmed by 5 bases and V by 3 bases; bases with no gene match: 9. The CDR3 is 15 amino acids. Germline CDR1 is MNHEY and CDR2 is SMNVEV (reference sequence). CDR3 residues: CASSLMGTGLNEQYF. CDR3 nucleotides: TGTGCCAGCAGTTTGATGGGGACAGGCCTAAACGAGCAGTACTTC.

The chain joins TRBV4-1 to TRBJ2-2, with 7 nucleotides matching TRBD2. This CDR3 is 16 amino acids long. In germline, CDR1 is MGHRA, CDR2 YSYEKL. J was trimmed by 2 bases and V by 4 bases; bases with no gene match: 7. CDR3 in DNA: TGCGCCAGCAGCCGGGGTGGGACTACTAACACCGGGGAGCTGTTTTTT. Translating gives CASSRGGTTNTGELFF.

The chain couples TRBV12-5 to TRBJ1-2, with D uncertain. This CDR3 is 15 amino acids long. Germline V lookup: CDR1 LGHNT, CDR2 FRNRAP. Between the trimmed V and J ends, which lost 6 bases and 2 bases, there was a span of 16 bases. The CDR3 DNA follows: TGTGCTAGTGGGAGACCTGAGAGCGGGAACTATGGCTACACCTTC. It encodes CASGRPESGNYGYTF.

This clone was detected only a few times. This rearrangement joins TRBV4-1 to TRBJ1-5, with D tentatively TRBD1 (5 bases). Trimming took off 4 bases at V and 4 bases at J, with 8 bases between the two ends. The CDR3 contains 13 residues. Germline V gives CDR1 MGHRA, CDR2 YSYEKL. The CDR3 protein is CASSPGRNQPQHF. CDR3 DNA sequence: TGCGCCAGCAGCCCAGGGAGGAATCAGCCCCAGCATTTT.

With regard to this clone: At the DNA level, this CDR3 is encoded by other sequences in the same sample as well. This rearrangement joins TRBV18 to TRBJ1-4, with 7 bases matching TRBD1. The J segment lost 3 bases and the V segment lost 3 bases, leaving 1 base of the junction unmatched. CDR3 length: 14 residues. CDR1 and CDR2 from the germline V gene are KGHSH and LQKENI. The CDR3 is CASSPRGANEKLFF. The CDR3, as DNA: TGTGCCAGCTCACCCAGGGGGGCTAATGAAAAACTGTTTTTT.

The chain couples TRBV19 to TRBJ1-5; D perhaps matches TRBD1 (6 bases). CDR3 length: 15 amino acids. V was clipped by 5 bases and J by 2 bases, with 13 bases between them. CDR1 and CDR2 from the germline V gene are LNHDA and SQIVND (reference sequence). DNA for the CDR3: TGTGCCAGTAGTGGGGGGGCTGGTGGCAATCAGCCCCAGCATTTT. It specifies CASSGGAGGNQPQHF.

V is TRBV30 and J is TRBJ2-1; D perhaps matches TRBD2 (5 bases). Trimming removed 2 bases from V and 10 bases from J, with 12 bases in between. The CDR3 is 12 amino acids. CDR1 is GTSNPN, CDR2 SVGIG, per germline (reference sequence). The CDR3 loop reads CAWSRDTGEQFF. The CDR3 DNA reads as TGTGCCTGGAGTCGCGACACGGGGGAGCAGTTCTTC.

The chain links TRBV5-1 to TRBJ1-1; perhaps TRBD1 as D (5 bases). Germline assignment: CDR1 SGHRS and CDR2 YFSETQ. The CDR3 runs to 13 residues. V gave up 3 bases and J gave up 8 bases, with 14 bases separating them. Written as DNA, the CDR3 is TGCGCCAGCAGCTCAAACGGGGGGAACGAAGCTTTCTTT. Residues: CASSSNGGNEAFF.

The rearrangement links TRBV7-9 to TRBJ2-3; D is unclear. This CDR3 has 14 amino acids. Germline CDR1 and CDR2: SEHNR and FQNEAQ (reference sequence). The ends were cut back, 1 base at V and 7 bases at J, with 12 bases in the middle. The CDR3 loop reads CASSLGGFVNTQYF. The DNA of the CDR3 is TGTGCCAGCAGCTTAGGAGGTTTTGTAAATACGCAGTATTTT.

The chain employs TRBV7-6 and TRBJ2-7; 9 nucleotides agree with TRBD2. The CDR3 totals 18 residues. With 4 bases clipped from V and 2 bases from J, the junction kept 15 bases outside the gene matches. From germline, CDR1 is SGHVS and CDR2 FNYEAQ. The CDR3 loop reads CASSSFPRGSSGAYEQYF. The CDR3 DNA sequence: TGTGCCAGCAGCTCTTTCCCTCGGGGCTCTAGCGGGGCCTACGAGCAGTACTTC.

The rearrangement uses TRBV5-6 and TRBJ2-6; possibly TRBD1 for D (6 bases). In germline, CDR1 is SGHDT, CDR2 YYEEEE. The CDR3 has 14 residues. V was cut by 7 bases and J by 4 bases, with 12 bases left in between. The CDR3: CASAWGRGANVLTF. Written as DNA, the CDR3 is TGTGCCAGCGCCTGGGGGCGAGGGGCCAACGTCCTGACTTTC.

The chain employs TRBV7-2 and TRBJ1-1; 7 bases fit TRBD1. Germline trimming cut 5 bases from V and 4 bases from J; bases unmatched to any gene: 10. The CDR3 has 15 residues. Looked up from germline, CDR1 is SGHTA and CDR2 is FQGNSA. CDR3 nucleotides: TGTGCCAGCAGCAACCTAGGACAGGCTTCCACTGAAGCTTTCTTT. Encoded protein: CASSNLGQASTEAFF.

The rearrangement uses TRBV15 and TRBJ2-5; the match to TRBD1 covers 8 bases. V lost 0 bases and J lost 9; bases outside the gene matches: 15. Germline lookup yields CDR1 LNHNV and CDR2 YYDKDF (reference sequence). The CDR3 loop spans 17 amino acids. The CDR3 sequence is CATSRDRVRTGPAAQYF. The CDR3 nucleotides are TGTGCCACCAGCAGAGATCGGGTTAGGACAGGGCCCGCGGCCCAGTACTTC.

The chain is built from TRBV27 and TRBJ1-2; possible D gene TRBD1, 6 bases. V was cut by 5 bases and J by 2 bases, with 12 bases left in between. Germline V CDR1 and CDR2: MNHEY, SMNVEV (reference sequence). The CDR3 has 14 residues. CDR3 in amino acids: CASSIQGPNYGYTF. In DNA, the CDR3 is TGTGCCAGCAGTATACAGGGACCCAACTATGGCTACACCTTC.

This clone was recorded only once. The chain employs TRBV10-3 and TRBJ2-3; 9 bases agree with TRBD1. From germline, CDR1 is ENHRY and CDR2 SYGVKD. Germline trimming cut 11 bases from V and 1 base from J; bases unmatched to any gene: 16. This CDR3 is 17 amino acids long. The CDR3 protein is CASRPQGQGAGTDTQYF. The CDR3 nucleotides read TGTGCCTCCCGGCCCCAGGGACAGGGTGCTGGCACAGATACGCAGTATTTT.

This clone has a single count. The chain joins TRBV19 to TRBJ1-1; D gene unclear. V lost 1 base to trimming and J lost 8 bases, with 17 bases between them. This CDR3 spans 15 amino acids. Germline CDR1 reads LNHDA; CDR2 reads SQIVND (reference sequence). The CDR3 region is CASSIVAARGREAFF. CDR3 nucleotide sequence: TGTGCCAGTAGTATAGTTGCAGCGAGAGGCAGAGAAGCTTTCTTT.

This chain joins TRBV7-9 and TRBJ2-3; 9 bases line up with TRBD2. The CDR3 loop spans 14 amino acids. CDR1 SEHNR and CDR2 FQNEAQ come from the germline V gene (reference sequence). Trimming cost V 5 bases and J 10 bases; bases outside gene matches: 10. The CDR3 protein is CASSPGLAWDAQYF. The CDR3 nucleotides read TGTGCCAGCAGCCCGGGACTAGCCTGGGATGCGCAGTATTTT.

The chain employs TRBV30 and TRBJ1-1; D is uncertain. The CDR3 sequence is 13 residues long. From germline, CDR1 is GTSNPN and CDR2 SVGIG (reference sequence). The V and J ends lost 3 bases and 2 bases respectively, with 10 bases between them. The DNA for the CDR3 is TGTGCCTGGAGGTCGTCTTATAACACTGAAGCTTTCTTT. Its translation is CAWRSSYNTEAFF.

The V gene is TRBV11-2, the J gene TRBJ2-2; 10 bases line up with TRBD1. This CDR3 spans 16 amino acids. The germline V gene has CDR1 SGHAT and CDR2 FQNNGV. The V and J ends lost 4 bases and 4 bases, in that order; junction bases with no gene match: 6. The CDR3 protein is CASSSWTGGGTGELFF. The CDR3 DNA reads as TGTGCCAGCAGCTCCTGGACAGGGGGAGGCACCGGGGAGCTGTTTTTT.

This clone appeared a single time. The rearrangement uses TRBV10-3 and TRBJ2-4, with 14 positions matching TRBD2. The CDR3 extends over 16 amino acids. V gave up 2 bases and J gave up 6 bases; unmatched junction bases: 3. From germline, CDR1 is ENHRY and CDR2 SYGVKD. The CDR3 nucleotides are TGTGCCATCAGTGAGCCGGGGACTAGCGGGGGAAACATTCAGTACTTC. It yields the protein CAISEPGTSGGNIQYF.

This clone occurred a few times. The chain couples TRBV4-3 to TRBJ1-6, with TRBD1 as a possible D gene (5 bases). With 1 base removed from V and 4 bases from J, the gap between germline ends came to 5 bases. Germline-derived CDR1 and CDR2 are LGHNA and YSLEER. The CDR3 sequence is 14 residues long. In DNA form, the CDR3 reads TGCGCCAGCAGCCAAGGACAGTATAATTCACCCCTCCACTTT. Its translation is CASSQGQYNSPLHF.

The chain joins TRBV18 to TRBJ1-2; 9 positions match TRBD1. CDR3 length: 14 residues. The germline V gene has CDR1 KGHSH and CDR2 LQKENI. With V trimmed by 5 bases and J by 5 bases, 6 bases remained unmatched. The CDR3 DNA is TGTGCCAGCTCAGTAGATGGGACAGGGTATGGCTACACCTTC. Protein sequence: CASSVDGTGYGYTF. The complete variable domain, with remaining parts taken from reference TRBV18 and TRBJ1-2, reads NAGVMQNPRHLVRRRGQEARLRCSPMKGHSHVYWYRQLPEEGLKFMVYLQKENIIDESGMPKERFSAEFPKEGPSILRIQQVVRGDSAAYFCASSVDGTGYGYTFGSGTRLTVV.

This clone appeared a few times. The chain has TRBV6-5 and TRBJ2-2; 8 nucleotides line up with TRBD2. Unmatched junction bases numbered 8, after V lost 4 bases and J lost 7 bases. Germline loops: CDR1 MNHEY, CDR2 SVGAGI. The CDR3 spans 15 residues. CDR3 DNA sequence: TGTGCCAGCAGTTTGAGCGGGGGCCTGGTCGGGGAGCTGTTTTTT. This encodes CASSLSGGLVGELFF.

The V gene is TRBV9, the J gene TRBJ2-7; D gene uncertain. The CDR3 has 13 amino acids. V was clipped by 0 bases and J by 3 bases, with 7 bases between them. Germline V CDR1 and CDR2: SGDLS, YYNGEE. CDR3 region: CASSVGADYEQYF. CDR3 DNA sequence: TGTGCCAGCAGCGTAGGGGCAGACTACGAGCAGTACTTC.

The chain combines TRBV27 with TRBJ1-1; weak D call: TRBD1 (6 bases). Trimming took off 4 bases at V and 6 bases at J, with 12 bases between the two ends. The CDR3 covers 13 residues. CDR1 is MNHEY and CDR2 is SMNVEV in the germline V gene (reference sequence). The CDR3 DNA sequence: TGTGCCAGCAGTTCTAACAGGGTCTCTGAAGCTTTCTTT. Translation: CASSSNRVSEAFF.

This clone has just one count. This chain connects TRBV12-5 to TRBJ2-5; 7 bases line up with TRBD1. The junction had 4 bases not matched to a gene; V was cut back by 2 bases and J by 1 base. CDR3 length: 15 amino acids. The germline gives CDR1 LGHNT, CDR2 FRNRAP. CDR3 nucleotide sequence: TGTGCTAGTGGTTTGACATCAGGGGGCCAAGAGACCCAGTACTTC. The encoded protein is CASGLTSGGQETQYF.